This T cell receptor (beta chain) is drawn from a study of T cell changes during pregnancy in multiple sclerosis. Trimming took 5 bases from V and 2 from J; bases not matched to a gene: 4. There are 15 residues in the CDR3. Germline V lookup: CDR1 MNHEY, CDR2 SMNVEV (reference sequence). Sequenced by immunoSEQ multiplex PCR; TCRdb stores in-frame clones only, minus some. The sample has 50,000 to 65,000 clones, over 85% seen once. This specimen consisted of CD8+ T cells from peripheral blood mononuclear cells, obtained before pregnancy. The sequence was obtained from a female donor with multiple sclerosis, enrolled in a pregnancy study. The chain recombines TRBV27 with TRBJ1-5; the match to TRBD1 covers 9 bases. The CDR3 here is CASSPQGAGNQPQHF. CDR3 DNA: TGTGCCAGCAGTCCACAGGGGGCAGGCAATCAGCCCCAGCATTTT.